What follows is one TCR beta chain and its context. Its specificity is unknown. Among the 120 subjects of the validation cohort, separate from the approximately 700-subject first cohort, were the donors. CDR1 and CDR2 (germline): SGHNT, YYREEE (reference sequence). V shed 4 bases and J 3 bases; nucleotides not matched to a gene: 5. The CDR3 contains 15 residues. The data were taken from a study of cytomegalovirus exposure and HLA in healthy donors. Study background: The approximately 690 first-cohort repertoires and the 130 or so validation repertoires shared the same platform, a later analysis reported. Study observations and caveats: First-cohort TCR clusters were later found to tend to co-occur in the 90 to 150 validation repertoires. CMV antigen specificity was confirmed in vitro for a few CMV-associated chains.

Profiling relied on immunoSEQ multiplex PCR, and the TCRdb table lists in-frame clones only, not all of them. The sample holds about 49,000 clones; around nine tenths are singletons and the top ten take 1.4%. The TCR originated in a man aged 18 to 29 in good health and CMV-seronegative. Sequenced input: PBMCs. The chain combines TRBV5-4 with TRBJ2-7; 12 bases line up with TRBD2. CDR3 protein: CASSRLAGVDYEQYF. The CDR3, as DNA: TGTGCCAGCAGCCGACTAGCGGGAGTGGACTACGAGCAGTACTTC.